The rows below give T cell receptor beta chains drawn from one sample of a study of T cells in Graves' hyperthyroidism and ophthalmopathy. TCRdb recomputed calls from the multiplex PCR reads with MiXCR, one row per CDR3 protein. The table has under 300,000 distinct CDR3 sequences, 13% to 15% seen once. The sequenced sample consisted of blood. Source of these receptors: a woman between 35 and 50 years old with Graves' hyperthyroidism that later progressed to Graves' ophthalmopathy. The CDR3 runs from the conserved cysteine through the conserved F or W. A D gene is named only where the DNA matches it firmly. Not every row has a clone size; where given, it reads once, few, many or a size class.

clone_size	v_call	d_call	j_call	cdr3_aa	cdr3_nt
-	TRBV7-2	-	TRBJ2-4	CASSLSEVSLAKNIQYF	TGTGCCAGCAGCTTGAGTGAGGTTTCTTTAGCCAAAAACATTCAGTACTTC
many	TRBV18	TRBD2	TRBJ2-7	CASSPLAGFYEQYF	TGTGCCAGCTCACCACTAGCGGGGTTCTACGAGCAGTACTTC
few	TRBV24-1	-	TRBJ2-2	CATSDWGKGRITGELFF	TGTGCCACCAGTGATTGGGGAAAGGGGAGGATCACCGGGGAGCTGTTTTTT
-	TRBV2	TRBD2	TRBJ2-3	CASSDRGRGTDTQYF	TGTGCCAGCAGTGACCGCGGGAGGGGCACAGATACGCAGTATTTT
many	TRBV28	-	TRBJ1-3	CASRSQGSETGNTIYF	TGTGCCAGCAGATCCCAGGGGTCTGAAACTGGAAACACCATATATTTT
few	TRBV28	-	TRBJ2-1	CASSLDAVVVQFF	TGTGCCAGCAGTTTAGATGCTGTTGTAGTGCAGTTCTTC
many	TRBV11-3	TRBD1	TRBJ2-3	CASSPRTGEGTDTQYF	TGTGCCAGCAGCCCCCGGACAGGGGAGGGCACAGATACGCAGTATTTT
-	TRBV10-2	TRBD2	TRBJ2-1	CASSEIGAGANEQFF	TGCGCCAGCAGTGAGATTGGAGCGGGAGCGAATGAGCAGTTCTTC
few	TRBV19	-	TRBJ2-1	CASSISLLEGGNEQFF	TGTGCCAGTAGTATAAGTTTATTGGAGGGGGGCAATGAGCAGTTCTTC
-	TRBV7-3	-	TRBJ2-2	CASSLRPNSNTGELFF	TGTGCCAGCAGCTTACGTCCTAATTCGAACACCGGGGAGCTGTTTTTT
-	TRBV6-2/TRBV6-3	-	TRBJ2-3	CASSYSSTRTQYF	TGTGCCAGCAGTTACTCGAGTACTCGCACGCAGTATTTT
-	TRBV6-2/TRBV6-3	TRBD2	TRBJ2-3	CASSTAGGTDTQYF	TGTGCCAGCAGCACAGCGGGAGGCACAGATACGCAGTATTTT
many	TRBV20-1	-	TRBJ1-1	CSAGSKNTEAFF	TGCAGTGCTGGTTCTAAGAACACTGAAGCTTTCTTT
few	TRBV12-3/TRBV12-4	-	TRBJ1-1	CASSLTTGGGTEAFF	TGTGCCAGCAGTTTAACGACGGGAGGTGGCACTGAAGCTTTCTTT
many	TRBV4-1	-	TRBJ2-7	CASSFDRSSYEQYF	TGCGCCAGCAGCTTTGACAGGAGTTCCTACGAGCAGTACTTC
many	TRBV19	-	TRBJ2-7	CASRVHGGKDEQYF	TGTGCCAGTAGGGTACACGGAGGTAAAGACGAGCAGTACTTC
many	TRBV13	TRBD1	TRBJ2-1	CASSPPGTGNEQFF	TGTGCCAGCAGCCCCCCCGGGACAGGGAATGAGCAGTTCTTC
-	TRBV5-1	TRBD2	TRBJ2-5	CASSLDLAGLRTQYF	TGCGCCAGCAGCTTGGACTTAGCGGGGTTAAGGACCCAGTACTTC
few	TRBV27	-	TRBJ2-4	CASRGLSEDFNIQYF	TGTGCCAGCAGGGGGTTGTCGGAGGATTTCAACATTCAGTACTTC
few	TRBV19	-	TRBJ2-7	CASSMVLGREPYEQYF	TGTGCCAGTAGTATGGTTTTGGGCAGGGAGCCCTACGAGCAGTACTTC
few	TRBV4-1	-	TRBJ1-5	CASSQGSDQPQHF	TGCGCCAGCAGCCAAGGGTCAGATCAGCCCCAGCATTTT
many	TRBV30	-	TRBJ1-1	CAWRGRGGNTEAFF	TGTGCCTGGAGGGGACGGGGTGGGAACACTGAAGCTTTCTTT
many	TRBV7-9	-	TRBJ2-6	CASSFGTGTLSF	-